This T cell receptor beta chain was recorded in a study of beta chain features in type 1 diabetes. This clone has a handful of counts. As every portion of the isolated RNA was reverse transcribed, the sequencing read expressed TCRB transcripts. Clones were sequenced by immunoSEQ multiplex PCR, and TCRdb holds only the in-frame ones, with some missing. Found here are 160,000 or so clones, approximately 9% of them singletons; the top ten hold 2% to 2.5%. The receptor was isolated from a woman under 30 in good health. Source material: central memory CD4+ T cells from blood.

CDR3 sequence reads: CASSGTGEYQPQHF. As DNA, the CDR3 is TGTGCCAGCAGTGGGACAGGGGAATATCAGCCCCAGCATTTT. This chain joins TRBV2 and TRBJ1-5; TRBD1 aligns across 9 bases. Germline loops: CDR1 SNHLY, CDR2 FYNNEI. The CDR3 has 14 residues. V gave up 4 bases and J gave up 5 bases; unmatched junction bases: 3. The full variable domain, its missing parts supplied by reference TRBV2 and TRBJ1-5, is EPEVTQTPSHQVTQMGQEVILRCVPISNHLYFYWYRQILGQKVEFLVSFYNNEISEKSEIFDDQFSVERPDGSNFTLKIRSTKLEDSAMYFCASSGTGEYQPQHFGDGTRLSIL.